Shown below are 17 T cell receptor beta chains from a single sample sequenced in a study of cytomegalovirus exposure and HLA in healthy donors. The PCR had 60 Vbeta and 13 Jbeta primers. Sequencing used immunoSEQ multiplex PCR; TCRdb keeps in-frame clones, though not all of them. The repertoire shows some 120,000 clones; the top ten hold 3.6%. The sequencing sample was made of PBMCs. Receptors originate from a man between 18 and 35 years old in good health and CMV-seronegative.

The chain links TRBV7-6 to TRBJ2-1; 15 nucleotides match TRBD2. Germline V gives CDR1 SGHVS, CDR2 FNYEAQ. After removal of 4 bases from V and 7 bases from J, the junction contained 14 bases not matched to a gene. CDR3 length equals 19 residues. The CDR3: CASSSRMGPGLAGGNEQFF. As DNA, the CDR3 is TGTGCCAGCAGCTCGCGAATGGGACCGGGACTAGCGGGAGGTAATGAGCAGTTCTTC.

The chain employs TRBV19 and TRBJ2-1, with TRBD2 matching 12 bases. The CDR3 length is 14 residues. With 10 bases clipped from V and 1 base from J, the junction kept 2 bases outside the gene matches. Germline assignment: CDR1 LNHDA and CDR2 SQIVND (reference sequence). CDR3 sequence reads: CATTSGSSYNEQFF. CDR3 in DNA: TGTGCCACGACTAGCGGGAGTTCCTACAATGAGCAGTTCTTC.

The gene calls are TRBV9 and TRBJ2-7; D is undetermined. This CDR3 is 14 amino acids long. The germline V gene has CDR1 SGDLS and CDR2 YYNGEE. V was trimmed by 0 bases and J by 0 bases, leaving 7 bases between them. This chain's CDR3 is CASSVGSTSYEQYF. In nucleotides, the CDR3 is TGTGCCAGCAGCGTAGGTTCTACCTCCTACGAGCAGTACTTC.

This rearrangement joins TRBV2 to TRBJ1-5; D uncertain. V was trimmed by 6 bases and J by 4 bases, leaving 13 bases between them. The CDR3 is made up of 14 amino acids. The V gene's germline CDR1 is SNHLY and CDR2 FYNNEI. CDR3 sequence reads: CASSPGMTNQPQHF. The CDR3 coding sequence is TGTGCCAGCAGCCCGGGTATGACGAATCAGCCCCAGCATTTT.

The chain has TRBV6-6 and TRBJ1-2; D is possibly TRBD1 (6 bases). CDR3 length: 16 amino acids. The germline V gene has CDR1 MNHNY and CDR2 SVGAGI (reference sequence). V was trimmed by 5 bases and J by 0 bases, leaving 16 bases between them. The CDR3 region has the DNA TGTGCCAGCAGTACCCCCGGGACAACTACTAACTATGGCTACACCTTC. Its protein product is CASSTPGTTTNYGYTF.

This chain connects TRBV5-1 to TRBJ2-5, with 9 nucleotides matching TRBD2. The germline V gene encodes CDR1 SGHRS and CDR2 YFSETQ. Losses at the gene ends were 1 base for V and 4 bases for J; bases not matched to a gene: 5. This CDR3 is built from 15 residues. This chain's CDR3 is CASSLWVAGAETQYF. For the CDR3, the DNA is TGCGCCAGCAGCTTGTGGGTAGCGGGAGCAGAGACCCAGTACTTC.

This rearrangement joins TRBV6-5 to TRBJ2-7; D uncertain. V lost 0 bases to trimming and J lost 7 bases, with 10 bases between them. The CDR3 spans 13 residues. CDR1 and CDR2 (germline): MNHEY, SVGAGI. CDR3: CASSYSSLGEQYF. CDR3 coding DNA: TGTGCCAGCAGTTACTCGAGCCTCGGTGAGCAGTACTTC.

The V and J genes are TRBV6-1 and TRBJ2-7, with D possibly TRBD1 on 6 matching bases. V dropped 4 bases and J dropped 6 bases, with 13 bases sitting between them. Germline CDR1 MNHNS, CDR2 SASEGT. This CDR3 contains 13 residues. The CDR3 region is CASSVQGEGEQYF. CDR3 DNA: TGTGCCAGCAGTGTACAGGGAGAGGGCGAGCAGTACTTC.

The chain carries TRBV5-1 and TRBJ2-5; 7 nucleotides match TRBD2. V lost 3 bases, J lost 0 bases, and 5 bases stayed unmatched. Germline V gives CDR1 SGHRS, CDR2 YFSETQ. The length of the CDR3 is 15 residues. The CDR3 DNA is TGCGCCAGCAGCTATACCGGGACTAACCAAGAGACCCAGTACTTC. Protein sequence: CASSYTGTNQETQYF.

This chain uses TRBV19 with TRBJ2-2; perhaps TRBD1 as D (5 bases). Between the trimmed V and J ends, which lost 7 bases and 5 bases, there was a span of 17 bases. This CDR3 comprises 15 residues. Germline-derived CDR1 and CDR2 are LNHDA and SQIVND (reference sequence). The CDR3 coding sequence is TGTGCCAGTATTCCCTCTAGGGGCGGTACCGGGGAGCTGTTTTTT. Its translation is CASIPSRGGTGELFF.

The J gene is TRBJ2-5, the V gene TRBV19; a weak D match, TRBD2 (6 bases). V was shortened by 5 bases and J by 3 bases, with 19 bases between the two germline ends. In germline, CDR1 is LNHDA, CDR2 SQIVND (reference sequence). The CDR3 is 16 residues long. CDR3 region: CASSQLLTRLEETQYF. The CDR3 coding sequence is TGTGCCAGTAGTCAGCTCCTCACCCGACTAGAAGAGACCCAGTACTTC.

The V gene is TRBV6-5, the J gene TRBJ2-5; possibly TRBD1 for D (6 bases). Germline assignment: CDR1 MNHEY and CDR2 SVGAGI. Trimming cost V 8 bases and J 1 base, with 14 bases left between them. This CDR3 is 14 amino acids long. CDR3 in amino acids: CASLGGAAQETQYF. CDR3 bases: TGTGCCAGCCTAGGGGGAGCGGCCCAAGAGACCCAGTACTTC.

The chain has TRBV18 and TRBJ1-2; tentatively, D is TRBD1 (6 bases). The CDR3 length is 18 residues. Trimming shortened V by 3 bases and J by 2 bases, and 22 bases separated the two germline ends. Germline CDR1 and CDR2: KGHSH and LQKENI. The CDR3 DNA follows: TGTGCCAGCTCACCGCGGGCAGGGACAATGCAATCGAACTATGGCTACACCTTC. Translating it yields CASSPRAGTMQSNYGYTF.

V and J are TRBV4-1 and TRBJ1-1; no firm D call. The CDR3 covers 14 residues. Germline V CDR1 and CDR2: MGHRA, YSYEKL. V was shortened by 4 bases and J by 7 bases, with 16 bases between the two germline ends. The CDR3 sequence is CASSPVATKLEAFF. In DNA form, the CDR3 reads TGCGCCAGCAGCCCAGTGGCGACAAAACTTGAAGCTTTCTTT.

V gene TRBV28 combines with J gene TRBJ2-6, with D possibly being TRBD1 (5 bases). Germline loops: CDR1 MDHEN, CDR2 SYDVKM. This CDR3 comprises 16 residues. V was cut by 7 bases and J by 5 bases, with 18 bases left in between. The CDR3 reads CASTGQRASWANVLTF. DNA for the CDR3: TGTGCCAGCACCGGACAACGCGCCTCCTGGGCCAACGTCCTGACTTTC.

The chain combines TRBV7-2 with TRBJ2-1; tentative D call: TRBD2 (5 bases). CDR1 is SGHTA and CDR2 is FQGNSA in the germline V gene. Trimming cost V 0 bases and J 9 bases, with 15 bases left between them. The CDR3 is 15 amino acids. The CDR3 spells CASSLAGSGSVEQFF. CDR3 nucleotide sequence: TGTGCCAGCAGCTTAGCGGGAAGCGGCTCGGTTGAGCAGTTCTTC.

The genes are TRBV5-1 and TRBJ1-3; D unclear. The CDR3 runs to 15 residues. The ends were cut back, 0 bases at V and 0 bases at J, with 7 bases in the middle. Per the germline V gene, CDR1 is SGHRS and CDR2 is YFSETQ. The CDR3 here is CASSLGQNSGNTIYF. The CDR3 nucleotides read TGCGCCAGCAGCTTGGGGCAGAACTCTGGAAACACCATATATTTT.